Below, 10 T cell receptor beta chains from the same sample are listed, as sequenced in a study of shared clonotypes between healthy human individuals. Sequencing used immunoSEQ multiplex PCR; TCRdb keeps in-frame clones, though not all of them. This sample has fewer than 850,000 clones; 96% occur once, and the top ten carry less than 0.25%. Only CD45RO-negative cells positively selected for CCR7 counted as naive CD8 cells, so terminally differentiated effector memory CD45RA+ cells were excluded. The sequenced sample was naive CD8+ T cells sorted from blood. The source of these receptors is a man aged 30 to 45 in good health.

The V call is TRBV5-6, the J call TRBJ1-3, with 8 bases fitting TRBD1. This CDR3 has 16 residues. Trimming cost V 3 bases and J 0 bases; bases outside gene matches: 5. The germline V gene encodes CDR1 SGHDT and CDR2 YYEEEE. The CDR3 is CASSSQGGPSGNTIYF. The CDR3 region has the DNA TGTGCCAGCAGCTCACAGGGGGGCCCCTCTGGAAACACCATATATTTT.

This clone is a singleton in its sample. CDR3: CASRKSRNTGELFF. In DNA form, the CDR3 reads TGTGCCAGCAGGAAATCCCGAAACACCGGGGAGCTGTTTTTT. The rearrangement joins TRBV7-8 to TRBJ2-2, with D unclear. The CDR3 has 14 amino acids. Trimming stripped 6 bases from V and 2 bases from J, with 10 bases between. Germline V CDR1 and CDR2: SGHVS, FQNEAQ.

The rearrangement links TRBV28 to TRBJ2-3, with D perhaps being TRBD1 or TRBD2 (5 bases each). Germline V gives CDR1 MDHEN, CDR2 SYDVKM. Trimming took 5 bases from V and 1 from J, leaving 19 bases between them. The CDR3 spans 17 residues. CDR3 in DNA: TGTGCCAGCAGTCCCCGAGGGGCCCGGTACGGCACAGATACGCAGTATTTT. This encodes CASSPRGARYGTDTQYF.

The CDR3 nucleotides read TGTGCCAGCAGTGAGGGGATAAATGAGCAGTTCTTC. Residues: CASSEGINEQFF. The rearrangement joins TRBV25-1 to TRBJ2-1; no clear D. Germline lookup yields CDR1 MGHDK and CDR2 SYGVNS. The CDR3 spans 12 residues. Trimming took off 3 bases at V and 7 bases at J, with 7 bases between the two ends.

The chain has TRBV7-9 and TRBJ2-5; 8 nucleotides match TRBD2. The CDR3 spans 16 residues. Germline CDR1 is SEHNR and CDR2 is FQNEAQ (reference sequence). V shed 0 bases, J shed 6 bases, and the junction held 9 bases outside the gene matches. For the CDR3, the DNA is TGTGCCAGCAGCTTAGCGCCAGCGGGAGTACAACAGACCCAGTACTTC. This gives the protein CASSLAPAGVQQTQYF.

This clone occurred once. The chain joins TRBV28 to TRBJ2-1, with 8 bases fitting TRBD2. CDR3 length: 19 amino acids. J was trimmed by 4 bases and V by 6 bases; bases with no gene match: 20. Germline values: CDR1 MDHEN, CDR2 SYDVKM. This CDR3 reads CASSSPREVRREEYNEQFF. CDR3 nucleotide sequence: TGTGCCAGCAGCTCGCCCAGGGAGGTGAGGCGGGAGGAATACAATGAGCAGTTCTTC.

CDR3 DNA sequence: TGTGCCATCAGTGAGGCGACTAGCGGGAATGAGCAGTTCTTC. Protein: CAISEATSGNEQFF. V is TRBV10-3 and J is TRBJ2-1; 10 nucleotides agree with TRBD2. The J segment lost 7 bases and the V segment lost 2 bases, leaving 2 bases of the junction unmatched. The CDR3 covers 14 residues. In germline, CDR1 is ENHRY, CDR2 SYGVKD.

The chain carries TRBV7-6 and TRBJ2-3, with D possibly TRBD2 on 5 matching bases. Trimming stripped 1 base from V and 3 bases from J, with 11 bases between. Germline assignment: CDR1 SGHVS and CDR2 FNYEAQ. This CDR3 has 15 amino acids. CDR3: CASSLGSRGTDTQYF. CDR3 nucleotide sequence: TGTGCCAGCAGCTTAGGTTCCCGGGGTACAGATACGCAGTATTTT.

CDR3 sequence: CASGGSYNEQFF. The CDR3 DNA reads TGTGCCAGCGGGGGGTCTTACAATGAGCAGTTCTTC. This sequence joins TRBV7-9 and TRBJ2-1, with a weak D call TRBD2 (6 bases). V was shortened by 8 bases and J by 4 bases, with 9 bases between the two germline ends. Germline lookup yields CDR1 SEHNR and CDR2 FQNEAQ (reference sequence). The CDR3 has 12 amino acids.

This clone was observed a handful of times. This sequence joins TRBV19 and TRBJ2-1; a weak D match, TRBD1 (6 bases). The CDR3 length is 12 residues. V was shortened by 8 bases and J by 5 bases, with 10 bases between the two germline ends. Per germline, CDR1 LNHDA and CDR2 SQIVND (reference sequence). This CDR3 reads CASSQGNNEQFF. CDR3 coding DNA: TGTGCCAGTTCTCAGGGGAACAATGAGCAGTTCTTC.